The 13 T cell receptor beta chains below all came from one sample that was sequenced in a study of PD-1 blockade in classical Hodgkin lymphoma. TCRdb keeps only in-frame clones here, not all; method: immunoSEQ multiplex PCR. The sample records about 20,000 clones, more than 65% being singletons. Time point specified: cycle 4 day 1 (C4D1), after 6 weeks of nivolumab. Every patient relapsed after autologous stem cell transplantation, and brentuximab vedotin exposure varied. Sequences were derived from peripheral blood mononuclear cells (PBMCs), sampled before the fourth cycle of nivolumab. Receptors originate from a human donor with classical Hodgkin lymphoma.

This clone is medium-sized by share. The J gene is TRBJ1-1, the V gene TRBV7-9; D not resolved. This CDR3 has 13 residues. Germline V gives CDR1 SEHNR, CDR2 FQNEAQ (reference sequence). Trimming removed 0 bases at V and 3 bases at J, with 5 bases between. The DNA of the CDR3 is TGTGCCAGCAGCTTAGCCGGATACACTGAAGCTTTCTTT. It is translated as CASSLAGYTEAFF.

The chain couples TRBV2 to TRBJ2-7; 7 bases are shared with TRBD2. The CDR3 covers 14 residues. CDR1 and CDR2 from the germline V gene are SNHLY and FYNNEI. With 4 bases clipped from V and 2 bases from J, the junction kept 5 bases outside the gene matches. CDR3 coding DNA: TGTGCCAGCAGTGGTGGGAGGGGTCCCTACGAGCAGTACGTC. Protein: CASSGGRGPYEQYV.

The V and J genes are TRBV7-9 and TRBJ2-1; D ambiguous. The CDR3 loop spans 10 amino acids. The V end lost 10 bases, the J end lost 7 bases, and 8 bases lay between the germline ends. Germline V gene lookup returns CDR1 SEHNR and CDR2 FQNEAQ (reference sequence). CDR3 residues: CAIRMNEQFF. Here the CDR3 DNA reads TGTGCCATCCGGATGAATGAGCAGTTCTTC.

Only one count was recorded for this clone. Other DNA sequences from this sample encode an identical CDR3 as well. This chain uses TRBV29-1 with TRBJ1-1; no clear D gene. The CDR3 has 10 residues. Germline CDR1 reads SQVTM; CDR2 reads ANQGSEA. With 7 bases removed from V and 0 bases from J, the gap between germline ends came to 3 bases. Written as DNA, the CDR3 is TGCAGCGCCCTGAACACTGAAGCTTTCTTT. It codes for CSALNTEAFF.

V is TRBV28 and J is TRBJ1-2; 8 nucleotides agree with TRBD1. This CDR3 spans 12 amino acids. In germline, CDR1 is MDHEN, CDR2 SYDVKM. V was clipped by 8 bases and J by 6 bases; unmatched bases: 5. CDR3 nucleotide sequence: TGTGCCAGCGCAGGGGGCTTAAATGGCTACACCTTC. The encoded protein is CASAGGLNGYTF.

This rearrangement joins TRBV6-1 to TRBJ2-3, with TRBD1 matching 9 bases. The CDR3 has 15 amino acids. Trimming took 6 bases from V and 3 from J; bases not matched to a gene: 7. Germline V CDR1 and CDR2: MNHNS, SASEGT. CDR3 loop: CASRPGQGLTDTQYF. The CDR3 bases are TGTGCCAGCAGACCTGGACAGGGGTTAACAGATACGCAGTATTTT.

Points on this clone: The same CDR3 arises from other DNA sequences in this sample as well. The V call is TRBV6-5, the J call TRBJ1-1, with a weak D call TRBD1 (5 bases). The CDR3 covers 13 residues. V lost 2 bases to trimming and J lost 2 bases, with 6 bases between them. Per germline, CDR1 MNHEY and CDR2 SVGAGI. This CDR3 reads CASSYGGNTEAFF. DNA for the CDR3: TGTGCCAGCAGTTACGGGGGAAACACTGAAGCTTTCTTT.

The chain recombines TRBV7-2 with TRBJ2-7, with D possibly being TRBD2 (5 bases). This CDR3 is 15 amino acids long. The V end was cut by 7 bases, the J end by 0 bases, with 16 bases between. The germline gives CDR1 SGHTA, CDR2 FQGNSA. CDR3 sequence: CASIGGYGNSYEQYV. In DNA, the CDR3 is TGTGCCAGCATTGGCGGGTACGGGAACTCCTACGAGCAGTACGTC.

The chain has TRBV6-6 and TRBJ1-6, with D possibly matching TRBD1 (5 bases). This CDR3 is built from 15 residues. The germline V gene has CDR1 MNHNY and CDR2 SVGAGI (reference sequence). V was cut by 7 bases and J by 5 bases, with 15 bases left in between. As DNA, the CDR3 is TGTGCCAGCACCTCGCGGGGGTGGGATAATTCACCCCTCCACTTT. This encodes CASTSRGWDNSPLHF.

The rearrangement links TRBV6-5 to TRBJ1-1; D not certain. There are 14 residues in the CDR3. Germline CDR1 and CDR2: MNHEY and SVGAGI. V dropped 5 bases and J dropped 4 bases, with 14 bases sitting between them. This CDR3 is CASSEVQAGTEAFF. The CDR3 bases are TGTGCCAGCAGTGAGGTGCAGGCGGGCACTGAAGCTTTCTTT.

The chain has TRBV7-2 and TRBJ2-7, with 10 bases aligning to TRBD1. CDR3 size: 15 residues. J lost 6 bases, V lost 1 base, and 6 bases had no gene match. CDR1 is SGHTA and CDR2 is FQGNSA in the germline V gene. CDR3 sequence (DNA): TGTGCCAGCAGCTTAGGGCCGGGACAGGGGTTCGAGCAGTACTTC. The encoded protein is CASSLGPGQGFEQYF.

The J gene is TRBJ2-7, the V gene TRBV28, with TRBD1 identical over 8 bases. Germline V lookup: CDR1 MDHEN, CDR2 SYDVKM. The trim removed 8 bases at V and 5 bases at J, leaving 8 bases unmatched. This CDR3 is built from 13 residues. CDR3 DNA: TGTGCCAGCTTAAGACAGGGGAAACACGAGCAGTACTTC. It translates to CASLRQGKHEQYF.

This chain connects TRBV6-5 to TRBJ1-2; TRBD1 is a possible D gene (5 bases). CDR3 length: 16 residues. From germline, CDR1 is MNHEY and CDR2 SVGAGI. V lost 0 bases, J lost 3 bases, and 14 bases lay in between. CDR3 coding DNA: TGTGCCAGCAGTTACTCTGGCAGGGTTAATCACTATGGCTACACCTTC. Protein: CASSYSGRVNHYGYTF.